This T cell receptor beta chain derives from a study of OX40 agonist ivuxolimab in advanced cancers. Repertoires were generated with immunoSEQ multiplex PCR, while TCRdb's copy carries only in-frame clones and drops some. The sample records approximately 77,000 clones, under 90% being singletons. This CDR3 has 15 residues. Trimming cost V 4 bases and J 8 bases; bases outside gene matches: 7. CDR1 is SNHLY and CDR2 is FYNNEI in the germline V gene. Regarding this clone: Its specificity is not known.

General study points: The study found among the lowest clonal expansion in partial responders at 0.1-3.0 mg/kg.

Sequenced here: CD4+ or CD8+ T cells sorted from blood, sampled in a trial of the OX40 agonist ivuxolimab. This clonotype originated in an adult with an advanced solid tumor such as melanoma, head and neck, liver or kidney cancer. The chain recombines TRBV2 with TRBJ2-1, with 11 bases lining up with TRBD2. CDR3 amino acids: CASSAGLAGFYEQFF. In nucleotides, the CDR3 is TGTGCCAGCAGTGCCGGACTAGCGGGTTTCTATGAGCAGTTCTTC.